Listed below are T cell receptor beta chains from one sample, sequenced in a study of CD8 T cells in ankylosing spondylitis. MiXCR, applied by TCRdb to the 5' RACE reads, yields one record per CDR3 protein. The sample records 380,000 or so distinct CDR3 sequences, 20% being singletons. Material: blood, either unsorted or a sorted T cell fraction (not recorded which). The source is a male donor with ankylosing spondylitis or in good health (not recorded which). Each CDR3 is given with its conserved first and last residue.

>TRBJ1-4|TRBV10-3
CAIRGPDQEKLFF
>TRBJ2-7|TRBV5-1
CASSLVPYEQYF
>TRBJ2-1|TRBV20-1
CSARGTTRGSEQFF
>TRBJ2-7|TRBV12-3/TRBV12-4
CASGPDVDEQYF
>TRBJ2-7|TRBV4-1
CASSQVVGLGAYEQYF
>TRBJ2-5|TRBV4-1
CASSQTAEETQYF
>TRBJ2-4|TRBV29-1
CSVESGLDNIQYF
>TRBJ2-3|TRBV29-1
CSVYLAVAGTDTQYF
>TRBJ2-5|TRBV7-9
CASSPSLRTGQETQYF
>TRBJ2-2|TRBV12-3/TRBV12-4
CATNPGLLTNTGELFF